This T cell receptor (beta chain) derives from a study of molecular identifiers for immune sequencing clone quantification. Based on a CD8+CD4-CCR7+CD45RA+ profile, naive CD8 T cells were sorted. TCRdb ran MiXCR on the PCR reads and lists one entry per CDR3 protein. The sample includes about 320,000 distinct CDR3 sequences, roughly a fifth seen only once; the top ten take about 0.79%. CDR1 PRHDT and CDR2 FYEKMQ come from the germline V gene (reference sequence). The CDR3 covers 14 residues. V lost 7 bases, J lost 9 bases, and 19 bases lay in between. The source is a human donor in good health. Some libraries in this study had Jurkat cell RNA spiked in. Source material: naive CD8+ T cells from blood, with Jurkat cell RNA spiked in. Subset defined: FACS-sorted CD8+CD4-CCR7+CD45RA+ naive T cells. The gene calls are TRBV13 and TRBJ2-1; D possibly matches TRBD1 or TRBD2 (6 bases each). The CDR3 here is CASIPGTSEGEQFF. Here the CDR3 DNA reads TGTGCCAGCATCCCGGGGACATCGGAGGGTGAGCAGTTCTTC.